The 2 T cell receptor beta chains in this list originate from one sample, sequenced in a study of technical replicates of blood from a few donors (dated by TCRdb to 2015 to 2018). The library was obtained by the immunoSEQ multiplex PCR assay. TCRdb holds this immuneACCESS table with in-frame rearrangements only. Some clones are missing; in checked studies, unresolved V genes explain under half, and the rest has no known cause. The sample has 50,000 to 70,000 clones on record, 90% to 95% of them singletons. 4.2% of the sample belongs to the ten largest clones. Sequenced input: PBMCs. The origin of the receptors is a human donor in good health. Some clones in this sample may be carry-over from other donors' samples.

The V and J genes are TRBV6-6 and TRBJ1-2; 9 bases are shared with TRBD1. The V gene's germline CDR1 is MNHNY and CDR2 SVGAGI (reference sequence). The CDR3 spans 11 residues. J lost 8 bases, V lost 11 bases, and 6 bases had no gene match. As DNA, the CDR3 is TGTGCCGAGGGACAGGGCGCCGGCTACACCTTC. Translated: CAEGQGAGYTF.

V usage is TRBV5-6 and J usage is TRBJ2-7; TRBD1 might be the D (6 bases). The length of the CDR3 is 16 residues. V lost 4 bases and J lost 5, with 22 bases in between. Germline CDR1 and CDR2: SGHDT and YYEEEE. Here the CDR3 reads CASSQGTYYYRDEQYF. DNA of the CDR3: TGTGCCAGCAGCCAGGGGACATACTACTATCGGGACGAGCAGTACTTC.